This T cell receptor (beta chain) stems from a study of radiotherapy plus CTLA-4 blockade in lung cancer. Looking at the study overall: More than 15% of enrolled patients responded objectively, and 25% to 40% had disease control. Study results and caveats: Alongside interferon-beta, early blood T cell clone dynamics were reportedly the best predictor of response. Subsequent to radiotherapy plus ipilimumab, tumor-derived TCR clones underwent expansion in blood.

This table comes from immunoSEQ multiplex PCR, and its TCRdb copy is limited to in-frame clones, with some not included. The repertoire includes about 77,000 clones, less than 85% of them detected once, and 8% to 10% sits in the top ten. The CDR3 consists of 16 residues. V was cut by 3 bases and J by 6 bases, with 18 bases left in between. Per germline, CDR1 LGHNT and CDR2 FRNRAP. With regard to this clone: Its cognate antigen is unknown.

Chemo-refractory metastatic non-small-cell lung cancer patients were treated with focal radiation plus CTLA-4 blockade with ipilimumab. The clonotype comes from a human donor with non-small cell lung cancer whose response to radiotherapy plus ipilimumab could not be evaluated. The rearrangement links TRBV12-5 to TRBJ1-5; D is possibly TRBD1 (5 bases). The source material was peripheral blood, sampled from a patient treated with radiotherapy plus ipilimumab. CDR3 nucleotides: TGTGCTAGTGGTTTTACAGGCACACAAACAATTCAGCCCCAGCATTTT. Protein product: CASGFTGTQTIQPQHF.